Listed below are T cell receptor beta chains from one sample, sequenced in a study of T-cell reconstitution after alpha-beta-depleted transplantation in children. A single record per CDR3 protein comes from TCRdb applying MiXCR to the PCR reads. The table records some 200,000 distinct CDR3 sequences, more than 14% of them present only once. Sequenced material: PBMCs from the stem cell graft donor, taken from the stem cell graft. Source of these receptors: a human donor who donated a stem cell graft to a child with acute lymphoblastic leukemia. Both conserved end residues are part of each CDR3. Fields, in order: V gene, J gene, clone size, D gene, CDR3 protein, CDR3 DNA. D genes are given only for firm matches. Size is omitted from some rows. Given values are once, few, many or a class for expanded clones.

>TRBV6-5|TRBJ2-7|.|TRBD2
CASSYSGLAGILSYEQYF
TGTGCCAGCAGTTACTCGGGACTAGCGGGTATCCTCTCCTACGAGCAGTACTTC
>TRBV11-2|TRBJ2-1|many|.
CASSLWGGKLYNEQFF
TGTGCCAGCAGCTTATGGGGCGGGAAGCTCTACAATGAGCAGTTCTTC
>TRBV5-1|TRBJ2-1|.|.
CASSLSPFDSPHEQFF
TGCGCCAGCAGCTTGAGCCCCTTCGACAGTCCTCATGAGCAGTTCTTC
>TRBV7-8|TRBJ2-7|once|.
CASSSQGYSYEQYF
TGTGCCAGCAGCTCACAGGGTTACTCCTACGAGCAGTACTTC
>TRBV12-3/TRBV12-4|TRBJ2-4|many|.
CASRDVGGHSNIQYF
TGTGCCAGCAGAGATGTCGGGGGACATTCCAACATTCAGTACTTC
>TRBV6-1|TRBJ2-1|many|.
CASSLNRELSYNEQFF
TGTGCCAGCAGCCTAAACAGGGAACTGTCCTACAATGAGCAGTTCTTC
>TRBV5-1|TRBJ2-7|many|TRBD2
CASSSGPGDYQLREQYF
TGCGCCAGCAGCTCCGGCCCGGGGGACTACCAACTACGAGAGCAGTACTTC
>TRBV29-1|TRBJ2-2|many|.
CSVARTSTGELFF
TGCAGCGTAGCCCGGACAAGCACCGGGGAGCTGTTTTTT
>TRBV5-1|TRBJ2-1|many|TRBD2
CASRSWASGTGNEQFF
TGCGCCAGCAGGTCATGGGCTAGCGGGACGGGGAATGAGCAGTTCTTC
>TRBV10-1|TRBJ1-5|.|.
CASSVDSQGNQPQHF
TGCGCCAGCAGTGTCGACTCACAGGGCAATCAGCCCCAGCATTTT
>TRBV5-1|TRBJ2-7|few|.
CASSLGVLATTYEQYF
TGCGCCAGCAGCCTGGGGGTTCTAGCGACAACCTACGAGCAGTACTTC